Below are 8 T cell receptor beta chains sequenced from a single sample in a study of cytomegalovirus exposure and HLA in healthy donors. PCR was performed using 60 Vbeta and 13 Jbeta primers. Repertoires were generated with immunoSEQ multiplex PCR, while TCRdb's copy carries only in-frame clones and drops some. The data contain roughly 200,000 clones, roughly 74% of them singletons. Sequencing was performed on PBMCs. These receptors were collected from a woman aged 30 to 39 in good health and CMV-seropositive.

The rearrangement joins TRBV28 to TRBJ1-1, with TRBD1 as a possible D gene (5 bases). Deletions cut 2 bases from V and 3 bases from J, with 10 bases between. CDR3 length: 14 residues. Germline CDR1 and CDR2: MDHEN and SYDVKM. CDR3 sequence: CASSLGGVDTEAFF. In nucleotides, the CDR3 is TGTGCCAGCAGTTTAGGGGGGGTTGACACTGAAGCTTTCTTT.

The chain links TRBV5-1 to TRBJ1-2; D call uncertain. This CDR3 contains 13 residues. Trimming shortened V by 5 bases and J by 8 bases, and 16 bases separated the two germline ends. Germline assignment: CDR1 SGHRS and CDR2 YFSETQ. The CDR3 sequence is CASRGILVRGYTF. CDR3 DNA: TGCGCCAGCAGAGGAATCCTAGTCCGAGGCTACACCTTC.

In DNA form, the CDR3 reads TGTGCCAGCAGCGCAGGTGCGGGGGCGAGGGGCTACACCTTC. The encoded protein is CASSAGAGARGYTF. This sequence joins TRBV7-9 and TRBJ1-2, with a tentative D call TRBD1 (6 bases). The CDR3 is made up of 14 amino acids. Germline assignment: CDR1 SEHNR and CDR2 FQNEAQ (reference sequence). Trimming shortened V by 5 bases and J by 8 bases, and 18 bases separated the two germline ends.

The J gene is TRBJ2-5, the V gene TRBV13; D call uncertain. The CDR3 spans 11 residues. Trimming cost V 3 bases and J 5 bases, with 4 bases left between them. The germline gives CDR1 PRHDT, CDR2 FYEKMQ (reference sequence). CDR3 residues: CASSFGETQYF. CDR3 DNA: TGTGCCAGCAGCTTCGGGGAGACCCAGTACTTC.

The CDR3 region has the DNA TGTGCCAGCAGTGAATCGGACAGGGGGATATACGAGCAGTACTTC. Translated, it gives CASSESDRGIYEQYF. The chain joins TRBV6-1 to TRBJ2-7; 10 bases are a match to TRBD1. The trim removed 2 bases at V and 4 bases at J, leaving 5 bases unmatched. Germline assignment: CDR1 MNHNS and CDR2 SASEGT. This CDR3 region has 15 residues.

This chain joins TRBV27 and TRBJ1-3; D is uncertain. The CDR3 extends over 15 amino acids. V lost 2 bases and J 4 bases, leaving 12 bases between the germline ends. Germline V CDR1 and CDR2: MNHEY, SMNVEV (reference sequence). The CDR3 coding sequence is TGTGCCAGCAGTTTAGTTCCGGGGTCGGGAAACACCATATATTTT. It translates to CASSLVPGSGNTIYF.

This rearrangement joins TRBV4-1 to TRBJ2-1; 8 bases match TRBD1. Germline V gene data show CDR1 as MGHRA and CDR2 as YSYEKL. Trimming at V came to 2 bases and at J to 0 bases, leaving 3 bases not matched to a gene. This CDR3 contains 16 residues. CDR3 sequence: CASSQLQGDSYNEQFF. DNA for the CDR3: TGCGCCAGCAGCCAATTACAGGGGGACTCCTACAATGAGCAGTTCTTC.

This rearrangement joins TRBV5-5 to TRBJ2-3; D is possibly TRBD1 (5 bases). The CDR3 covers 15 residues. Germline assignment: CDR1 SGHKS and CDR2 YYEKEE (reference sequence). V lost 0 bases to trimming and J lost 2 bases, with 10 bases between them. This chain's CDR3 is CASSLDGATTDTQYF. DNA for the CDR3: TGTGCCAGCAGCTTGGATGGGGCGACCACAGATACGCAGTATTTT. The full variable domain, rest sourced from reference TRBV5-5 and TRBJ2-3, is DAGVTQSPTHLIKTRGQQVTLRCSPISGHKSVSWYQQVLGQGPQFIFQYYEKEERGRGNFPDRFSARQFPNYSSELNVNALLLGDSALYLCASSLDGATTDTQYFGPGTRLTVL.